These T cell receptor beta chains were read from a single sample in a study of T cells after yellow fever vaccination. Each CDR3 protein gets one entry after TCRdb re-called the 5' RACE reads with MiXCR. The profile shows about 45,000 distinct CDR3 sequences, roughly 7% of them singletons. The sample here was CD8+ T cells not binding an NS4B(214-222) dextramer, sorted from PBMCs, taken 45 days after the yellow fever booster vaccination. Receptors originate from a man aged 30 to 45 who received the YFV17D yellow fever vaccine. Both conserved end residues are part of each CDR3.

v_call	j_call	cdr3_aa
TRBV11-2	TRBJ2-7	CASGPSYEQYF
TRBV2	TRBJ2-7	CASSAISGTTYEQYF
TRBV7-6	TRBJ2-5	CASSLVSGDETQYF
TRBV7-6	TRBJ2-2	CASSITSGGELFF
TRBV30	TRBJ2-7	CAWRVGFTDEQYF
TRBV4-3	TRBJ2-2	CASSQDFTGELFF
TRBV13	TRBJ2-5	CAGSTGQETQYF
TRBV12-3/TRBV12-4	TRBJ1-1	CASSPPDWDRGPEAFF
TRBV20-1	TRBJ2-1	CSALLAGNYNEQFF
TRBV20-1	TRBJ2-1	CSASKTGEFYNEQFF
TRBV7-9	TRBJ1-2	CASSLVSRDGYTF
TRBV19	TRBJ2-1	CASSMVRGNEQFF
TRBV25-1	TRBJ1-1	CASSFAGGTEAFF
TRBV27	TRBJ1-1	CASRYQGASEAFF
TRBV28	TRBJ1-1	CASSFRPGDTEAFF
TRBV7-9	TRBJ2-7	CASSLASGTSALYEQYF
TRBV4-2	TRBJ2-3	CASSQDLGTDTQYF